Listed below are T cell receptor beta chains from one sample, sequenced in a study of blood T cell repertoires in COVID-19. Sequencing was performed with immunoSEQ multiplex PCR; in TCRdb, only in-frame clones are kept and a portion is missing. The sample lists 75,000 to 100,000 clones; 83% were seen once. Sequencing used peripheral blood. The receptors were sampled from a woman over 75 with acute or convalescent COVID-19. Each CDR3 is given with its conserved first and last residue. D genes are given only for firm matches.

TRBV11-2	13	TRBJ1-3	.	TGTGCCAGCAGAGACAACTCTGGAAACACCATATATTTT	CASRDNSGNTIYF
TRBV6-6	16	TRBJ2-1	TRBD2	TGTGCCAGCAGTCCACACAGCGGGGTCTCCTACAATGAGCAGTTCTTC	CASSPHSGVSYNEQFF
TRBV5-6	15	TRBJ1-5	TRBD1	TGTGCCAGCAGCTTGATGGGACAGAGCAATCAGCCCCAGCATTTT	CASSLMGQSNQPQHF
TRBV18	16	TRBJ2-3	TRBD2	TGTGCCAGCTCACGGACTAGCGGGAGTGGCACAGATACGCAGTATTTT	CASSRTSGSGTDTQYF
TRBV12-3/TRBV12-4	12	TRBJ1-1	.	TGTGCCAGCAGTTTGGACAGAAATGAAGCTTTCTTT	CASSLDRNEAFF
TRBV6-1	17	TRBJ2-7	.	TGTGCCAGCAGTGCTACTCGAGTACGGGGAAGCTCCTACGAGCAGTACTTC	CASSATRVRGSSYEQYF
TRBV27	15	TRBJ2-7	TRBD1	TGTGCCAGCAAACAGTTGGGACAGGGGACCTACGAGCAGTACTTC	CASKQLGQGTYEQYF
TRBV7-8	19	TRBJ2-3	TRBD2	TGTGCCAGCAGCTTAAAAGTCCGGGGACTAGCGGCTGGCACAGATACGCAGTATTTT	CASSLKVRGLAAGTDTQYF
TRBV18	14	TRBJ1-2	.	TGTGCCAGCTCACCACCGGCCGATAACTATGGCTACACCTTC	CASSPPADNYGYTF
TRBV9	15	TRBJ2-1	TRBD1	TGTGCCAGCAGCTCTGGGGGACAGGCCTACAATGAGCAGTTCTTC	CASSSGGQAYNEQFF
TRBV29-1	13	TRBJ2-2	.	TGCAGCGTTGGAAGGGGAGGAGGCGGGGAGCTGTTTTTT	CSVGRGGGGELFF
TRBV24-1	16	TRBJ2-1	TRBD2	TGTGCCACCAGTGATGCGGGACTAGCGGGAGACAATGAGCAGTTCTTC	CATSDAGLAGDNEQFF
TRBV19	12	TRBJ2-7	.	TGTGCCAGTAGGACACCTCTGGGCGAGCAGTACTTC	CASRTPLGEQYF